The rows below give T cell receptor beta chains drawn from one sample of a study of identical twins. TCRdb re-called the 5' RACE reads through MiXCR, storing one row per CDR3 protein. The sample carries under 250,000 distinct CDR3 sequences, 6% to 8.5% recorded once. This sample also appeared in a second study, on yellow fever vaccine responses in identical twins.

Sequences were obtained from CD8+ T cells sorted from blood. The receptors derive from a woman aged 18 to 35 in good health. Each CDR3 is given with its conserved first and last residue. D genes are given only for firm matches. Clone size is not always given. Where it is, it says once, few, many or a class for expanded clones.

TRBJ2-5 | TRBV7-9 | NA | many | CASSSPGVETQYF
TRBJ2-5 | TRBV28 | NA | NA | CASSPGVSQLLTQYF
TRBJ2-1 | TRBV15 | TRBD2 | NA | CATSRDLADSYNEQFF
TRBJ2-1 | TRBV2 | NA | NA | CASRGDEAGRSYNEQFF
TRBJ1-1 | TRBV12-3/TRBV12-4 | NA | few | CASSLIGLDTEAFF
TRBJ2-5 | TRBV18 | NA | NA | CASSPGHKGETQYF
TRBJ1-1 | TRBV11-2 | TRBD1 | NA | CASTPDREVTEAFF
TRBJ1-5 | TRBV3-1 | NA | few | CASSQWGSDSNQPQHF
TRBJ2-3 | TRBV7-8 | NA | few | CASSRTPDTQYF
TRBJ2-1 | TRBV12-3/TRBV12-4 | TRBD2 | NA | CASSLGGGDNEQFF
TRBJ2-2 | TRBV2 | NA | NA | CASRRAENTGELFF
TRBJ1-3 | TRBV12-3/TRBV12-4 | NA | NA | CASSLTLGGNTIYF
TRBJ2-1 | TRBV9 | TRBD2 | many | CASSVGSGSFFNEQFF
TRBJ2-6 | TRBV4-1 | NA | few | CASSNTSAASSGANVLTF
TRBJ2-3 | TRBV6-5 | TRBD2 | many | CASSWGLAGTDTQYF
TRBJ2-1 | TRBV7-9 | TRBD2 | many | CASQNGLAGYNEQFF
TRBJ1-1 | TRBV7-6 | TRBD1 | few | CASSPIRQGRDTEAFF
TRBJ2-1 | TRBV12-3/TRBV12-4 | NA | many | CASSQDTNNEQFF
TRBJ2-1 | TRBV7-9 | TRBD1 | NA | CASSPEVDRGWSNEQFF
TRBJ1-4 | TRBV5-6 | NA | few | CASSPGTSNEKLFF
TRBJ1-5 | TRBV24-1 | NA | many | CATSDRRGNQPQHF
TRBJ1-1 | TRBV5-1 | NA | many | CASSLAVGNTEAFF
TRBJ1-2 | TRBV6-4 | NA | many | CASSDSVESGGYTF
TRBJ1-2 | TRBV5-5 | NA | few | CASSSATGLANYGYTF
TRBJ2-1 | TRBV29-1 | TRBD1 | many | CSVEDPSSAATGSYNEQFF
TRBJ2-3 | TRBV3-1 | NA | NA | CASSPSPRESPLGSFTDTQYF
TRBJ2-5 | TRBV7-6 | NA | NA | CASSLYVDGVQETQYF
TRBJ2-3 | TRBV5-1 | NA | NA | CASTIEGGFTDTQYF
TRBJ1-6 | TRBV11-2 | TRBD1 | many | CASSWGQGRGFNSPLHF
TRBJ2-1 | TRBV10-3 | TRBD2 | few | CAISDRGGGLLVRDEQFF
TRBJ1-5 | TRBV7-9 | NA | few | CASSHGGYSNQPQHF
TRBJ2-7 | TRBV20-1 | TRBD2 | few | CSASWTSGRADEQYF
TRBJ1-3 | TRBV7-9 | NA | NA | CASSSEATGNTIYF
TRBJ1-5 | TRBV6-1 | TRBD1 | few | CASKARQGDYNSNQPQHF
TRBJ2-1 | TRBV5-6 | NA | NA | CASSSSRGSSYNEQFF
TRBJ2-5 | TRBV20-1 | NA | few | CSARDGEQRETQYF
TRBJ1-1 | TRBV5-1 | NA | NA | CASSLEVGKNTEAYF
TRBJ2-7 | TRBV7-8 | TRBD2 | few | CASSLNREGSYEQYF
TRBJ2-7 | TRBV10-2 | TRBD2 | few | CASSEMLADVSSYEQYF
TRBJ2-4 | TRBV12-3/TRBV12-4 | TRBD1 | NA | CACRPRDRGFEAAKNIQYF
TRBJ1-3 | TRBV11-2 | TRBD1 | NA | CASSPTKTGQRSGNTIYF
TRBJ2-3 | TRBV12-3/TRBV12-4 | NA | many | CASSLTSGTDTQYF
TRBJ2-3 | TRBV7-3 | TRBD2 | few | CASSLTGTSGRADTQYF
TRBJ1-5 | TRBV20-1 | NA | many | CSARGTENQPQHF
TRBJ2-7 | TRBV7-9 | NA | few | CASSSSITGWEQYF
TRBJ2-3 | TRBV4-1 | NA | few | CASSQVWREELTDTQYF
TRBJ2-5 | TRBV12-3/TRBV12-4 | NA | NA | CASSRPGATETQYF
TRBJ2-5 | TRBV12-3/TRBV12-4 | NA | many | CASRITGIQETQYF
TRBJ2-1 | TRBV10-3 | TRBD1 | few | CAIAQGAYDEQFF
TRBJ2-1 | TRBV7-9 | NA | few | CASSPPSGGPYNEQFF